The source of this TCR beta chain is a study of PD-L1 blockade in urothelial cancer. Described time point: pretreatment peripheral blood. This clone was detected only once. The antigen is undetermined. Study findings and constraints: TCR clonality was measured in pretreatment peripheral blood. Clonality below the median predicted better survival. Tumor-linked clones in blood grew more by 3 weeks in durable-benefit patients.

Synthetic TCR analog templates were added to each PCR reaction. Only in-frame clones appear in the TCRdb table, and some are missing; sequencing was by immunoSEQ multiplex PCR. The repertoire holds roughly 63,000 clones, with roughly 80% as singletons. Germline values: CDR1 SGHAT, CDR2 FQNNGV. The germline V and J ends were trimmed by 2 bases and 7 bases, with 23 bases remaining between them. The CDR3 consists of 17 residues. The gene calls are TRBV11-2 and TRBJ1-1, with D possibly TRBD1 on 5 matching bases. The starting material was PBMCs, obtained around atezolizumab (anti-PD-L1) treatment. This clonotype originated in a man aged 70 or older with urothelial cancer. DNA of the CDR3: TGTGCCAGCAGCTTAAATCAACCCAGGGCCGGGTTGGGTGAAGCTTTCTTT. Amino acid sequence: CASSLNQPRAGLGEAFF. Full variable domain (rest looked up from reference TRBV11-2 and TRBJ1-1): EAGVAQSPRYKIIEKRQSVAFWCNPISGHATLYWYQQILGQGPKLLIQFQNNGVVDDSQLPKDRFSAERLKGVDSTLKIQPAKLEDSAVYLCASSLNQPRAGLGEAFFGQGTRLTVV.